Reported below is one TCR beta chain. Its binding antigen is unknown. There are no base qualities to consult, and no much larger clone falls within one base. For this chain, trimming is 5 bases at the V end and 0 bases at the J end, and the number of junction bases without a gene match is 7. From the cysteine through the phenylalanine, the CDR3 covers 16 amino acids. CDR3 DNA is the only sequence kept; it has 48 bases, read in frame from the first base. The germline V gene gives CDR1 as SNHLY and CDR2 as FYNNEI. The sample comes from a study of T cell responses to AZD1222 COVID-19 vaccine (dated by TCRdb to the early 2020s). Study-level background: AZD1222 recipients with second doses at about 4 weeks or about 12 weeks were pooled, because spike-specific TCR depth and breadth did not differ between schedules. TCR sequencing was performed for more than 230 trial participants, of whom around 200 were given two doses of AZD1222 and around 26 were given two doses of MenACWY control vaccine. Trial participants were enrolled into age subgroups of 18-55, 56-69 and 70-plus years, which contained about 150, 27 and 61 TCR-sequenced participants, respectively.

General study outcomes and caveats: No day 14 peak-response samples were available, so repertoires were characterized only after the peak T cell response. Reportedly, close to half of the unique spike-specific TCRs recognized epitopes lying outside the regions that are mutated in the B.1.351 and B.1.1.7 variants. Spike-specific TCR breadth and depth rose significantly after two AZD1222 doses compared with day 0 and with MenACWY recipients. Participants were mostly white British and included more females than males, and it was suggested by the authors that clonal diversity may have been underestimated. Only a handful of AZD1222 recipients were SARS-CoV-2 seropositive at baseline, limiting conclusions about previously exposed vaccinees. The vaccine-associated CD4 TCRs covered the entire spike protein, and the dominant responses fell in regions 160-218 and 743-854. The 56-69-year group was small, and its depth increase did not reach significance, likely because of low power.

The CDR3 regions of human TCRbeta chains were subjected to immunosequencing. The original pipeline was this. Repertoire TCRs were matched against a reference library of SARS-CoV-2-specific TCRs generated with the MIRA antigen-specificity platform. Breadth was defined as the fraction of unique TCRs that were SARS-CoV-2-associated, and depth was defined as the fraction of total T cells that were SARS-CoV-2-associated. Using the MIRA data, each spike-specific TCR was mapped to the spike region that the TCR reacts to and placed in a CD4 or CD8 class. Log10-transformed breadth and depth values were compared by one-way ANOVA with Sidak's multiple comparisons tests. TCRdb provides this immuneACCESS table in a form limited to in-frame rearrangements. Some clones are lacking; in checked studies, under half of them reflect an unresolved V gene, and why the rest are absent is not known. The DNA gave D and trimming, while V, J and clone size come from that table. The sample data list a few hundred thousand clones, and 85% to 95% of these were observed just once. The top ten hold 0.5% to 0.7% of the sample.

The sample's time point, from its label and the paper: baseline before first vaccination. Vaccinee samples were obtained from the UK trials COV001 and COV002, which included a single-blind randomized controlled phase 2/3 trial of AZD1222 (ChAdOx1 nCoV-19) in healthy adults. For TCRbeta chain sequencing, PBMC samples from trial participants were taken at day 0 and at day 28 after the second dose. This TCR was recovered from an adult in good health. The V and J genes are TRBV2 and TRBJ1-3; TRBD1 aligns with 7 central bases. Here the sequenced sample was peripheral blood, taken on day 0 of AZD1222 vaccination. The CDR3 has the sequence CASSTGTAFSGNTIYF. The nucleotide sequence is TGTGCCAGCAGTACCGGGACAGCCTTCTCTGGAAACACCATATATTTT.